This T cell receptor beta chain came from a study of T-cell reconstitution after alpha-beta-depleted transplantation in children. Unique molecular identifiers were incorporated into the prepared TCRbeta library. TCRdb re-analysed the PCR reads in MiXCR, keeping a single row per CDR3 protein. This table holds 700,000 to 950,000 distinct CDR3 sequences, about 15% found once. This clonotype was counted a few times. This CDR3 region has 14 residues. Deletions cut 3 bases from V and 2 bases from J, with 7 bases between. The chain links TRBV12-3 or TRBV12-4 to TRBJ1-4, with D hard to call. The material sequenced was PBMCs, mostly from graft donor cells, taken 360 days after TCRalphabeta/CD19-depleted stem cell transplant. The TCR originated in a male patient younger than 18 who had a stem cell transplant for acute lymphoblastic leukemia, so the T cells may come from the graft donor. CDR3 loop: CASSFRVTNEKLFF. CDR3 bases: TGTGCCAGCAGTTTTAGGGTCACTAATGAAAAACTGTTTTTT.